This T cell receptor (beta chain) was sequenced during a study of T cells in Graves' hyperthyroidism and ophthalmopathy. Study in general: Before treatment of any kind, peripheral blood was taken at initial diagnosis. The study's findings and limits: Ophthalmopathy was distinguished from stable hyperthyroidism by 13 V-J signatures.

RNA transcripts served as the template for amplifying TCR beta CDR3 regions. Researchers ran a first-round RT-PCR on the TCR CDR3 using the HTBI primer set. TCRdb recomputed calls from the multiplex PCR reads with MiXCR, one row per CDR3 protein. The sample records nearly 600,000 distinct CDR3 sequences, 12% to 15% being singletons. Turning to this clonotype: Its target is unknown.

The CDR3 spans 13 residues. Trimming cost V 9 bases and J 0 bases; bases outside gene matches: 3. The clonotype was recovered from a woman aged 18-29 years with Graves' ophthalmopathy. V gene TRBV12-3 or TRBV12-4 combines with J gene TRBJ1-1; 8 bases are shared with TRBD1. The sequencing input was blood. For the CDR3, the DNA is TGTGCCAGTGACAGGGGAATGAACACTGAAGCTTTCTTT. Translation gives CASDRGMNTEAFF.